The 27 T cell receptor beta chains below come from one sample, sequenced in a study of T cells in Graves' hyperthyroidism and ophthalmopathy. Regions amplified from RNA transcripts were the TCR beta CDR3 regions. The HTBI set primed first-round TCR CDR3 RT-PCR. A single record per CDR3 protein comes from TCRdb applying MiXCR to the multiplex PCR reads. Of 500,000 to 800,000 distinct CDR3 sequences listed, approximately 15% are singletons. Sequenced material: blood. The source is a woman aged 50 to 65 with Graves' ophthalmopathy.

This clonotype appeared many times. The chain couples TRBV24-1 to TRBJ1-2; D not certain. V lost 5 bases and J lost 3, with 12 bases in between. Germline V gene sequence: CDR1 KGHDR, CDR2 SFDVKD. This CDR3 has 14 residues. The CDR3 bases are TGTGCCACCAGTGGTTCCGCTCTGGACTATGGCTACACCTTC. It yields the protein CATSGSALDYGYTF.

The chain combines TRBV5-5 with TRBJ1-4, with D possibly TRBD1 on 5 matching bases. Trimming removed 5 bases from V and 8 bases from J, with 19 bases in between. The germline V gene encodes CDR1 SGHKS and CDR2 YYEKEE (reference sequence). This CDR3 comprises 15 residues. Here the CDR3 reads CASRQNPGSREKLFF. CDR3 DNA: TGTGCCAGCAGACAAAACCCAGGGTCCCGGGAAAAACTGTTTTTT.

This clonotype was seen at least ten times. This rearrangement joins TRBV30 to TRBJ1-5; D is possibly TRBD1 (6 bases). This CDR3 region has 14 residues. V was clipped by 5 bases and J by 2 bases, with 13 bases between them. Per germline, CDR1 GTSNPN and CDR2 SVGIG (reference sequence). This chain's CDR3 is CAWSGAGGNQPQHF. CDR3 DNA: TGTGCCTGGTCGGGGGCCGGGGGCAATCAGCCCCAGCATTTT.

This clonotype has more than one count but fewer than ten. The genes are TRBV6-2 or TRBV6-3 and TRBJ2-7; 12 positions agree with TRBD1. The CDR3 runs 17 residues. The germline V gene encodes CDR1 MNHEY and CDR2 SVGEGT. Trimming took 1 base from V and 4 from J; bases not matched to a gene: 8. The CDR3 DNA follows: TGTGCCAGCAGTTACTTACCCGGGACAGGGGGCCTTTACGAGCAGTACTTC. Translated: CASSYLPGTGGLYEQYF.

CDR3 nucleotide sequence: TGCGCCAGCAGCGATACTAGCGGGAGGGCCAACGGGGAGCTGTTTTTT. Protein sequence: CASSDTSGRANGELFF. This chain joins TRBV5-1 and TRBJ2-2, with TRBD2 matching over 13 bases. The CDR3 sequence is 16 residues long. With V trimmed by 4 bases and J by 7 bases, 7 bases remained unmatched. Looked up from germline, CDR1 is SGHRS and CDR2 is YFSETQ.

The chain has TRBV29-1 and TRBJ2-3; 9 bases map to TRBD2. The germline V gene has CDR1 SQVTM and CDR2 ANQGSEA. V lost 3 bases to trimming and J lost 0 bases; unmatched junction nucleotides: 7. This CDR3 spans 16 amino acids. The CDR3 DNA reads as TGCAGCGTTGATCGAACTAGCGGGCTTAGCACAGATACGCAGTATTTT. Amino acid sequence: CSVDRTSGLSTDTQYF.

This clonotype occurred many times. The rearrangement uses TRBV3-1 and TRBJ1-2, with no clear D. Germline V gives CDR1 LGHDT, CDR2 YNNKEL (reference sequence). This CDR3 region has 15 residues. The V gene lost 0 bases and the J gene lost 7 bases, with 15 bases spanning the gap. CDR3 in amino acids: CASSQDLRQSGGYTF. In DNA, the CDR3 is TGTGCCAGCAGCCAAGATCTGAGGCAATCGGGTGGCTACACCTTC.

This clonotype was observed at least ten times. The rearrangement links TRBV19 to TRBJ2-1; D remains unclear. Trimming took off 7 bases at V and 0 bases at J, with 13 bases between the two ends. Germline CDR1 is LNHDA and CDR2 is SQIVND (reference sequence). The CDR3 sequence is 15 residues long. The CDR3 protein is CASTPTYNSYNEQFF. For the CDR3, the DNA is TGTGCCAGTACCCCGACATATAACTCCTACAATGAGCAGTTCTTC. Complete variable domain (other parts from reference TRBV19 and TRBJ2-1): DGGITQSPKYLFRKEGQNVTLSCEQNLNHDAMYWYRQDPGQGLRLIYYSQIVNDFQKGDIAEGYSVSREKKESFPLTVTSAQKNPTAFYLCASTPTYNSYNEQFFGPGTRLTVL.

As regards this clonotype: A read error may be the cause here, since a much bigger clone is one base away. This chain uses TRBV11-2 with TRBJ2-1; 10 nucleotides match TRBD2. This CDR3 contains 16 residues. The V gene's germline CDR1 is SGHAT and CDR2 FQNNGV. CDR3: CASSFYLAGAYSEQFF. Here the CDR3 DNA reads TGTGCCAGCAGCTTCTACCTAGCGGGAGCCTACAGTGAGCAGTTCTTC.

Written as DNA, the CDR3 is TGTGCCTGGAGCGGACAGGGCTGGGTTCAGCCCCAGCATTTT. Its translation: CAWSGQGWVQPQHF. The chain employs TRBV30 and TRBJ1-5; 8 nucleotides align to TRBD1. Trimming cost V 3 bases and J 6 bases; bases outside gene matches: 7. The length of the CDR3 is 14 residues. Germline CDR1 is GTSNPN and CDR2 is SVGIG (reference sequence).

This clonotype appeared a few times. V usage is TRBV30 and J usage is TRBJ1-1, with 7 bases identical to TRBD1. Trimming removed 3 bases from V and 1 base from J; junction bases left unmatched: 8. Germline CDR1 GTSNPN, CDR2 SVGIG (reference sequence). The length of the CDR3 is 15 residues. In DNA, the CDR3 is TGTGCCTGGAGACTCCCCAGGGGGTGGAACACTGAAGCTTTCTTT. Its protein product is CAWRLPRGWNTEAFF.

The rearrangement links TRBV7-9 to TRBJ2-1, with TRBD2 matching 10 bases. The CDR3 length is 15 residues. Germline lookup yields CDR1 SEHNR and CDR2 FQNEAQ (reference sequence). V trimming: 5 bases; J trimming: 4 bases; junction bases outside the gene matches: 5. The CDR3 loop reads CASSVSGRKYNEQFF. In DNA form, the CDR3 reads TGTGCCAGCAGCGTTAGCGGGAGGAAATACAATGAGCAGTTCTTC.

The genes are TRBV18 and TRBJ2-1, with D possibly being TRBD1 or TRBD2 (6 bases each). Germline V gene sequence: CDR1 KGHSH, CDR2 LQKENI. V was trimmed by 0 bases and J by 3 bases, leaving 9 bases between them. The CDR3 consists of 15 residues. The CDR3 spells CASSPPRGDYNEQFF. In nucleotides, the CDR3 is TGTGCCAGCTCACCACCGAGGGGGGACTACAATGAGCAGTTCTTC.

This clonotype was seen a few times. The chain employs TRBV6-5 and TRBJ1-6; 11 bases agree with TRBD1. V trimming: 2 bases; J trimming: 10 bases; junction bases outside the gene matches: 10. The V gene's germline CDR1 is MNHEY and CDR2 SVGAGI. The CDR3 totals 17 residues. The CDR3 sequence: CASSYAGQGALGSPLHF. Written as DNA, the CDR3 is TGTGCCAGCAGTTACGCCGGACAGGGGGCCTTGGGGTCACCCCTCCACTTT.

This clonotype has just a few counts. This may arise from a read error, as a much more abundant clone is one base away. The chain combines TRBV20-1 with TRBJ2-7; 11 bases match TRBD2. Trimming removed 0 bases from V and 2 bases from J; junction bases left unmatched: 3. CDR3 size: 15 residues. Germline V lookup: CDR1 DFQATT, CDR2 SNEGSKA (reference sequence). CDR3 DNA: TGCAGTGCTAGAGAAACTAGCGGGAGCCCCTACGAGCAGTACTTC. Translation: CSARETSGSPYEQYF.

This clonotype has at least ten counts. The DNA for the CDR3 is TGTGCTAGTGGTTTGGGTCCTAACACTGAAGCTTTCTTT. Amino acids: CASGLGPNTEAFF. The chain links TRBV12-5 to TRBJ1-1; D is unresolved. This CDR3 spans 13 amino acids. CDR1 is LGHNT, CDR2 FRNRAP, per germline. V was cut by 1 base and J by 2 bases, with 5 bases left in between.

This clonotype was recorded once. The chain uses TRBV7-8 and TRBJ1-2; 7 bases match TRBD1. The length of the CDR3 is 16 residues. Losses at the gene ends were 3 bases for V and 4 bases for J; bases not matched to a gene: 11. Germline CDR1 and CDR2: SGHVS and FQNEAQ. The CDR3 loop is CASSLTTGIPTYGYTF. In DNA form, the CDR3 reads TGTGCCAGCAGCTTGACGACAGGGATCCCCACCTATGGCTACACCTTC. The whole variable domain, filled in from reference TRBV7-8 and TRBJ1-2, reads GAGVSQSPRYKVAKRGQDVALRCDPISGHVSLFWYQQALGQGPEFLTYFQNEAQLDKSGLPSDRFFAERPEGSVSTLKIQRTQQEDSAVYLCASSLTTGIPTYGYTFGSGTRLTVV.

The rearrangement links TRBV19 to TRBJ1-3; D is possibly TRBD1 (5 bases). Germline V gene sequence: CDR1 LNHDA, CDR2 SQIVND (reference sequence). Trimming left V 5 bases short and J 2 bases short, with 16 bases between. CDR3 length: 16 residues. The CDR3 sequence: CASSQWSGFTGNTIYF. CDR3 sequence (DNA): TGTGCCAGTAGTCAATGGTCAGGGTTCACTGGAAACACCATATATTTT.

The chain has TRBV7-9 and TRBJ2-7; TRBD1 matches at 9 bases. This CDR3 is 15 amino acids long. Germline CDR1 SEHNR, CDR2 FQNEAQ (reference sequence). J gave up 5 bases and V 4 bases, and 9 bases lay outside the gene matches. This CDR3 is CASSYKRTGGNEQYF. The DNA of the CDR3 is TGTGCCAGCAGCTACAAAAGAACAGGGGGCAACGAGCAGTACTTC.

This clonotype was counted ten times or more. J is TRBJ2-7 and V is TRBV24-1; TRBD1 is a possible D gene (6 bases). Between the trimmed V and J ends, which lost 7 bases and 1 base, there was a span of 10 bases. The germline CDR1 and CDR2 sequences are KGHDR and SFDVKD. The CDR3 has 13 amino acids. CDR3 DNA sequence: TGTGCCACCAGCTCCGGACAGTCCTACGAGCAGTACTTC. Translated, it gives CATSSGQSYEQYF.

This clonotype was detected many times. The rearrangement uses TRBV3-1 and TRBJ1-1, with 8 bases identical to TRBD1. Per germline, CDR1 LGHDT and CDR2 YNNKEL (reference sequence). The V segment lost 2 bases and the J segment 1 base; nucleotides outside the gene matches: 9. This CDR3 contains 17 residues. The DNA for the CDR3 is TGTGCCAGCAGCCAATTTGGACAGGGCCTCAAGAACACTGAAGCTTTCTTT. This sequence encodes CASSQFGQGLKNTEAFF. Combining the CDR3 with reference TRBV3-1 and TRBJ1-1 gives the whole variable domain DTAVSQTPKYLVTQMGNDKSIKCEQNLGHDTMYWYKQDSKKFLKIMFSYNNKELIINETVPNRFSPKSPDKAHLNLHINSLELGDSAVYFCASSQFGQGLKNTEAFFGQGTRLTVV.

This clonotype showed up just a few times. V is TRBV7-9 and J is TRBJ1-1; tentatively, D is TRBD1 (5 bases). V was cut by 1 base and J by 6 bases, with 12 bases left in between. CDR1 and CDR2 (germline): SEHNR, FQNEAQ (reference sequence). This CDR3 has 14 amino acids. Written as DNA, the CDR3 is TGTGCCAGCAGCTTAGATTTCAGGGACGCTGAAGCTTTCTTT. Protein sequence: CASSLDFRDAEAFF.

Ten or more counts support this clonotype. V is TRBV2 and J is TRBJ2-7; D gene ambiguous. In germline, CDR1 is SNHLY, CDR2 FYNNEI. V was cut by 4 bases and J by 6 bases, with 13 bases left in between. The CDR3 length is 13 residues. The CDR3 spells CASSAGVWPEQYF. The CDR3 DNA sequence: TGTGCCAGCAGTGCTGGCGTGTGGCCCGAGCAGTACTTC. The whole variable domain, filled in from reference TRBV2 and TRBJ2-7, reads EPEVTQTPSHQVTQMGQEVILRCVPISNHLYFYWYRQILGQKVEFLVSFYNNEISEKSEIFDDQFSVERPDGSNFTLKIRSTKLEDSAMYFCASSAGVWPEQYFGPGTRLTVT.

This clonotype was counted at least ten times. The V call is TRBV28, the J call TRBJ2-1; TRBD2 matches 12 bases. Per the germline V gene, CDR1 is MDHEN and CDR2 is SYDVKM. There are 17 residues in the CDR3. The V and J ends lost 5 bases and 5 bases, in that order; junction bases with no gene match: 10. The CDR3 DNA reads as TGTGCCAGCAGTGGAGCAGTAGGACTAGCGGGAAACAATGAGCAGTTCTTC. Its translation is CASSGAVGLAGNNEQFF.

This clonotype was recorded at least ten times. The gene calls are TRBV20-1 and TRBJ2-7; 10 bases line up with TRBD2. CDR3 length: 16 residues. The junction had 12 bases not matched to a gene; V was cut back by 5 bases and J by 2 bases. Germline CDR1 reads DFQATT; CDR2 reads SNEGSKA (reference sequence). The CDR3 DNA is TGCAGTGCTCACAATGTACTAGCGGGGACTACCTACGAGCAGTACTTC. Its protein is CSAHNVLAGTTYEQYF.

This clonotype was seen ten or more times. This chain connects TRBV28 to TRBJ1-5; 7 nucleotides align to TRBD1. CDR1 and CDR2 from the germline V gene are MDHEN and SYDVKM. The V gene end was trimmed by 4 bases and the J gene end by 7 bases; junction bases not matched to a gene: 7. CDR3 length: 14 amino acids. The CDR3 nucleotides are TGTGCCAGCAGTTCGACAGGGCAGGACCAGCCCCAGCATTTT. Encoded protein: CASSSTGQDQPQHF.

With respect to this clonotype: One end of the junction does not line up with germline, which may come from a read error. This sequence joins TRBV6-1 and TRBJ2-1; TRBD1 matches 7 bases. The germline gives CDR1 MNHNS, CDR2 SASEGT. This CDR3 comprises 16 residues. The CDR3 bases are TGTGCCAGCAGTCAATTAAGGGGGCTAGGGGGCAATGGGCAGTTCTTC. Amino acid sequence: CASSQLRGLGGNGQFF.